This TCR beta chain was identified in a study of blood T cell repertoires in COVID-19. Study-wide background: There were acute and convalescent COVID-19 samples, and they came from the United States, Italy and Spain. PBMCs, B-cell-depleted T cells, or T cells were the source of the cDNA or gDNA that made up the material.

V was pared by 0 bases and J by 1 base, with 16 bases between. Germline V CDR1 and CDR2: SGHRS, YFSETQ. The CDR3 is made up of 17 amino acids. Per the authors' pipeline: Amplifying reference gene primers gave estimates of nucleated cell counts. Data came from immunoSEQ multiplex PCR; TCRdb stores just in-frame clones and leaves some out. Clonal size and the V and J genes are those of that table, whereas D and trimming came from the DNA. The profile shows under 250,000 clones, roughly 90% of them singletons. Sequenced material: peripheral blood. This TCR came from a man between 60 and 75 years old who had recovered from COVID-19. V and J are TRBV5-1 and TRBJ2-5, with TRBD1 as a possible D gene (5 bases). The CDR3 DNA sequence: TGCGCCAGCAGCTTGGCCTTAGGGGTAAGGGCCCAAGAGACCCAGTACTTC. Translated: CASSLALGVRAQETQYF.